These T cell receptor beta chains were read from a single sample in a study of cytomegalovirus exposure and HLA in healthy donors. The repertoire was sequenced with immunoSEQ multiplex PCR; TCRdb's copy has only in-frame clones and lacks some. The table lists about 170,000 clones, about nine tenths of them singletons, with roughly 5.8% in the top ten. The sample comprised PBMCs. Every receptor here comes from a woman aged 25 to 39 in good health and CMV-seronegative. CDR3s include the opening cysteine and the closing phenylalanine or tryptophan. The D gene is left open where the match is weak. Rows may omit the clone size; those that give it use once, few, many or a size class.

clone_size j_call d_call v_call cdr3_nt cdr3_aa
NA TRBJ2-2 TRBD1 TRBV6-5 TGTGCCAGCAGTAAAACAGGGGGCACCGGGGAGCTGTTTTTT CASSKTGGTGELFF
few TRBJ1-6 NA TRBV2 TGTGCCAGCAGTGGTAATTCACCCCTCCACTTT CASSGNSPLHF
NA TRBJ1-2 NA TRBV10-3 TGTGCCATCAGTGACCCTGCGGGGGGCGAAAGAAACCCCTATGGCTACACCTTC CAISDPAGGERNPYGYTF
many TRBJ1-1 NA TRBV11-2 TGTGCCAGCAGCTTAGGGGGAGTCGAGCAAGAAGCTTTCTTT CASSLGGVEQEAFF
NA TRBJ2-7 TRBD2 TRBV4-1 TGCGCCAGCAGCGCAGTACTAGCGGGAGAGGACGAGCAGTACTTC CASSAVLAGEDEQYF
NA TRBJ2-7 NA TRBV6-1 TGTGCCAGCAGTGAATGGGCGGAGTCCTACGAGCAGTACTTC CASSEWAESYEQYF
NA TRBJ2-1 NA TRBV27 TGTGCCAGCAGTTTATCCTTAATCAATGAGCAGTTCTTC CASSLSLINEQFF
few TRBJ2-7 NA TRBV4-2 TGTGCCAGCAGCCAAGAGGACTCCCGGGCCTACGAGCAGTACTTC CASSQEDSRAYEQYF
NA TRBJ2-1 TRBD1 TRBV19 TGTGCCAGTAGTAACAGGGGGAATGAGCAGTTCTTC CASSNRGNEQFF
NA TRBJ2-7 TRBD2 TRBV6-4 TGTGCCAGCAGTGACAAGCGGGAGGAGACCTACGAGCAGTACTTC CASSDKREETYEQYF
NA TRBJ2-5 TRBD2 TRBV28 TGTGCCAGCAGTTTACGGCTAGCGGGAGTAGAGACCCAGTACTTC CASSLRLAGVETQYF
few TRBJ2-7 NA TRBV2 TGTGCCAGCACCTGGGGGGACAGAACCTACGAGCAGTACTTC CASTWGDRTYEQYF
NA TRBJ2-3 TRBD2 TRBV5-6 TGTGCCAGCAGCTCAGCCGGGACTAGCGGGGCCCGCGCAGATACGCAGTATTTT CASSSAGTSGARADTQYF
NA TRBJ1-2 NA TRBV4-3 TGCGCCAGCAGCTCAACAGACAAGGATGGCTACACCTTC CASSSTDKDGYTF
NA TRBJ2-5 TRBD1 TRBV7-7 TGTGCTAGCAGCTTTAAAGGGACAGTACAAGAGACCCAGTACTTC CASSFKGTVQETQYF
NA TRBJ2-1 NA TRBV7-9 TGTGCCAGCAGCTTAGTCGGGCAAGACAATGAGCAGTTCTTC CASSLVGQDNEQFF
NA TRBJ1-5 NA TRBV7-2 TGTGCCAGCAGCTTATCTGCAGAAAATAGCAATCAGCCCCAGCATTTT CASSLSAENSNQPQHF
NA TRBJ1-1 NA TRBV6-1 TGTGCCGCGGTGACTGCTGAAGCTTTCTTT CAAVTAEAFF
NA TRBJ1-5 TRBD1 TRBV4-1 TGCGCCAGCAGCCGTAGACAGGGGAACAATCAGCCCCAGCATTTT CASSRRQGNNQPQHF
NA TRBJ1-1 NA TRBV7-2 TGTGCCAGCAGCATAACCGACAGTACTAACACTGAAGCTTTCTTT CASSITDSTNTEAFF
once TRBJ1-2 TRBD1 TRBV7-2 TGTGCCAGCAGTGTGACCGGGACAGGACAACCTTTTAACTATGGCTACACCTTC CASSVTGTGQPFNYGYTF
NA TRBJ1-6 NA TRBV15 TGTGCCACCAGCAGAGATAGGGGAAATAATTCACCCCTCCACTTT CATSRDRGNNSPLHF
NA TRBJ2-3 NA TRBV9 TGTGCCAGCAGCGTAGCGGGGTGGACGGGATCAGATACGCAGTATTTT CASSVAGWTGSDTQYF
NA TRBJ1-2 TRBD1 TRBV6-5 TGTGCCAGCAGCTCGGACAGGGGTTTCGTTTATGGCTACACCTTC CASSSDRGFVYGYTF
NA TRBJ2-1 NA TRBV2 TGTGCCAGCGGCAGGGGTTCGGTTTCCTACAATGAGCAGTTCTTC CASGRGSVSYNEQFF
NA TRBJ2-4 NA TRBV5-5 TGTGCCAGCAGCTATTCGACGGGAAACATTCAGTACTTC CASSYSTGNIQYF
NA TRBJ1-1 TRBD1 TRBV28 TGTGCCAGCAAACTTCAACAGGGGGGGACTGAAGCTTTCTTT CASKLQQGGTEAFF
NA TRBJ1-1 NA TRBV7-9 TGTGCCAGCAGCCAACAGGGAGCCGGTATGAACACTGAAGCTTTCTTT CASSQQGAGMNTEAFF
NA TRBJ1-1 NA TRBV6-5 TGTGCCAGCAGTTACTCGATACGTTGGAACACTGAAGCTTTCTTT CASSYSIRWNTEAFF
NA TRBJ2-1 TRBD2 TRBV30 TGTGCCTGGAGTGCCGGGACTAGCGGCAAAGAGCAGTTCTTC CAWSAGTSGKEQFF
NA TRBJ2-1 NA TRBV11-2 TGTGCCAGCAGCTATCCGACCCAGTACAATGAGCAGTTCTTC CASSYPTQYNEQFF
once TRBJ1-5 TRBD1 TRBV27 TGTGCCAGCAGAACGGACAGGGAAAGCAATCAGCCCCAGCATTTT CASRTDRESNQPQHF
once TRBJ2-4 NA TRBV25-1 TGTGCCAGCAGTGAAACCGGACAGATGGGGAACATTCAGTACTTC CASSETGQMGNIQYF
NA TRBJ1-4 NA TRBV5-1 TGCGCCAGCAGCTTGAAAGACGGAACTAATGAAAAACTGTTTTTT CASSLKDGTNEKLFF
few TRBJ1-2 NA TRBV9 TGTGCCAGCAGCTCTTCTCAGGGGAGGGGGAACTATGGCTACACCTTC CASSSSQGRGNYGYTF
NA TRBJ2-7 NA TRBV4-1 TGCGCCAGCAGCCAAGATAGTCATGGTTACGAGCAGTACTTC CASSQDSHGYEQYF
NA TRBJ2-5 NA TRBV5-4 TGTGCCAGCTCCCTAGACGTAGCCCTACTTCAAGAGACCCAGTACTTC CASSLDVALLQETQYF
NA TRBJ2-3 TRBD1 TRBV29-1 TGCAGCGTGAGGACAGGGACGATCACAGATACGCAGTATTTT CSVRTGTITDTQYF
NA TRBJ2-7 TRBD1 TRBV6-1 TGTGCCAGCCGCCTCGGCGGACAGGGGATGTACGAGCAGTACTTC CASRLGGQGMYEQYF
NA TRBJ2-7 TRBD1 TRBV4-1 TGCGCCAGCAGCCTTGACAGGGGGGTCCCCTTCTACGAGCAGTACTTC CASSLDRGVPFYEQYF
few TRBJ1-1 NA TRBV7-2 TGTGCCAGCAGCTCTCGGGAGACTCCAGCTTTCTTT CASSSRETPAFF
NA TRBJ2-7 NA TRBV6-1 TGTGCCAGCAGTGGATTGAGGGTAACGGGGTCCGAGCAGTACTTC CASSGLRVTGSEQYF
NA TRBJ2-3 TRBD2 TRBV11-2 TGTGCCAGCAGCTCGTTAGGGACTAGAGGGACAGATACGCAGTATTTT CASSSLGTRGTDTQYF
NA TRBJ2-7 NA TRBV28 TGTGCCAGCAGCTTGGAGACAGGCCCCTCCTACGAGCAGTACTTC CASSLETGPSYEQYF
once TRBJ2-7 NA TRBV11-1 TGTGCCAGCAGTATTCTGGGGGGCTACGAGCAGTACTTC CASSILGGYEQYF
NA TRBJ2-7 NA TRBV11-2 TGTGCCAGCAGCTTAGATTTGGGTTTTAAGCAGGGGCAGTACTTC CASSLDLGFKQGQYF
NA TRBJ2-1 NA TRBV6-6 TGTGCCAGCAGTTATGCCTCGGGTGGCTACAATGAGCAGTTCTTC CASSYASGGYNEQFF
once TRBJ2-7 NA TRBV4-1 TGCGCCAGCAGCCCACGGCGGGGGCCCTACGAGCAGTACTTC CASSPRRGPYEQYF
NA TRBJ2-7 NA TRBV28 TGTGCCTCCGGTTGGAACTCCTACGAGCAGTACTTC CASGWNSYEQYF
NA TRBJ2-7 NA TRBV4-1 TGCGCCAGCAGCCAAGGGGACGGGAGCTACGAGCAGTACTTC CASSQGDGSYEQYF
NA TRBJ1-1 NA TRBV9 TGTGCCAGCAGCGTAGTACCAGGTACTGAAGCTTTCTTT CASSVVPGTEAFF